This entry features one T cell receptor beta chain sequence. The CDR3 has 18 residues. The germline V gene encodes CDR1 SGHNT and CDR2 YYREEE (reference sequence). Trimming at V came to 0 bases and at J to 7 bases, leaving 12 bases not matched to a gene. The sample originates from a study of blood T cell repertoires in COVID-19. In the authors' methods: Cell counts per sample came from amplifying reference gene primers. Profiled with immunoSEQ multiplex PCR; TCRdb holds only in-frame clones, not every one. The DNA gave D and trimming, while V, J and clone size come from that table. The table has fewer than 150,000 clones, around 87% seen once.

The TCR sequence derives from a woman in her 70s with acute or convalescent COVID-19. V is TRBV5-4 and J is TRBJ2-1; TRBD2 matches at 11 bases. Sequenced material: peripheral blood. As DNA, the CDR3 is TGTGCCAGCAGCTTGGGTAGCTACACTAGCGGGGGAGGAAATGAGCAGTTCTTC. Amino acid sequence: CASSLGSYTSGGGNEQFF.